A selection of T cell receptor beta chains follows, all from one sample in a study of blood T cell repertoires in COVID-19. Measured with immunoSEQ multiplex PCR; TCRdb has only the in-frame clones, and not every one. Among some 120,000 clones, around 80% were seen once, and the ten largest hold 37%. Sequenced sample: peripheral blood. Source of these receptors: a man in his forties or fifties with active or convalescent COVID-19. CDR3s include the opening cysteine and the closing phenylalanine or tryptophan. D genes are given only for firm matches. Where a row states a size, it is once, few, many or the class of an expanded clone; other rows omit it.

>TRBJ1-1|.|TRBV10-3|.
TGTGCCATCAGTGAGTCTGGGCGGGTAAAGACTGAAGCTTTCTTT
CAISESGRVKTEAFF
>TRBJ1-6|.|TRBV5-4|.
TGTGCCAGCAGCTTGTCGCGGCAACAAAGGAATAATTCACCCCTCCACTTT
CASSLSRQQRNNSPLHF
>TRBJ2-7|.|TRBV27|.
TGTGCCAGCAGAGAGCGACACGAGCAGTACTTC
CASRERHEQYF
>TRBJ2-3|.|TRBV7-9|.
TGTGCCAGCAGCTTTGAGGGATACACAGATACGCAGTATTTT
CASSFEGYTDTQYF
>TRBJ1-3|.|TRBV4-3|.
TGCGCCAGCAGCCAAGAGGGGGGCTCTGGAAACACCATATATTTT
CASSQEGGSGNTIYF
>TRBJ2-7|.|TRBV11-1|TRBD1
TGTGCCAGCAGCGTTGACAGGGACAGAACCTACGAGCAGTACTTC
CASSVDRDRTYEQYF
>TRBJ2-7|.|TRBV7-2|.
TGTGCCAGCAGCTCAGACTACGAGCAGTACTTC
CASSSDYEQYF
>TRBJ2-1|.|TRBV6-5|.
TGTGCCAGCAGTCGCACGGGTGAGCAGTTCTTC
CASSRTGEQFF
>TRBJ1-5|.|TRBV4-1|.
TGCGCCAGCAGCCAAGGGGGGCAGACAAGCCAGCCCCAGCATTTT
CASSQGGQTSQPQHF
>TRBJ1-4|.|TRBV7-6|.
TGTGCCAGCAGCTTAAGAGGGTTTAATGAAAAACTGTTTTTT
CASSLRGFNEKLFF
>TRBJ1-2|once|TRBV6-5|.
TGTGCCAGCAGTTACTCGATGTTAGGTCAGACATATGGCTACACCTTC
CASSYSMLGQTYGYTF
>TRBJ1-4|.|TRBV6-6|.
TGTGCCAGCAGTTACGAGCAACTCGGGGAAAAACTGTTTTTT
CASSYEQLGEKLFF
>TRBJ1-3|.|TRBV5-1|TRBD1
TGCGCCAGCAGCCCGGACACAGGGGGTGGAAACACCATATATTTT
CASSPDTGGGNTIYF
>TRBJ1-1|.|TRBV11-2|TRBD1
TGTGCCAGCAGCCTGACAGGGTATAATGAAGCTTTCTTT
CASSLTGYNEAFF
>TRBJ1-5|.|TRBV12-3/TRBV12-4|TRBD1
TGTGCCAGCAGTTTAGCGACAGGGCAGCCCCAGCATTTT
CASSLATGQPQHF
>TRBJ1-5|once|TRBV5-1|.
TGCGCCAGCAGCGGCCAGGAACACCTGCGTTATAGCAATCAGCCCCAGCATTTT
CASSGQEHLRYSNQPQHF
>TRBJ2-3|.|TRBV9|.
TGTGCCAGCAGCGTAGGGCCTAGCAATGCAGATACGCAGTATTTT
CASSVGPSNADTQYF
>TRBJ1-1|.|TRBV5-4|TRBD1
TGTGCCAGCAGCTCCCGGACAGGGGTTATGAACACTGAAGCTTTCTTT
CASSSRTGVMNTEAFF
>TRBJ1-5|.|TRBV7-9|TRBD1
TGTGCCAGCACAGACAGGGATAATCAGCCCCAGCATTTT
CASTDRDNQPQHF
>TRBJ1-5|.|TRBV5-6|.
TGTGCCAGCAGCGTGACAGGTTGGGGGCAGCCCCAGCATTTT
CASSVTGWGQPQHF